The 20 T cell receptor beta chains presented below share a single source sample, sequenced in a study of T cells in women clearing cervical HPV infection. Measured with immunoSEQ multiplex PCR; TCRdb has only the in-frame clones, and not every one. Here the sample table reports fewer than 50,000 clones. The sequencing sample was made of blood buffy coat. These receptors were obtained from a woman aged 18-70 years with a cervical HPV16 infection that either progressed to CIN3+ or cleared (not recorded which).

Points on this clone: The read finishes 3 residues shy of the CDR3 end, and the germline J gene is used to complete it. The chain recombines TRBV5-1 with TRBJ2-1, with TRBD2 matching over 15 bases. The germline CDR1 and CDR2 sequences are SGHRS and YFSETQ. The CDR3 loop spans 17 amino acids. V lost 3 bases to trimming and J lost 9 bases; unmatched junction nucleotides: 10. The CDR3 sequence is CASSYDPGLAGGGEQFF. The DNA read from the CDR3 is TGCGCCAGCAGCTACGATCCGGGACTAGCGGGAGGTGGTGAG.

In the case of this clone: The observed sequence ends 3 residues before the CDR3 terminus, with the missing tail filled in from the germline J gene. The V and J genes are TRBV19 and TRBJ2-3, with D perhaps matching TRBD2 (5 bases). The CDR3 contains 12 residues. Per germline, CDR1 LNHDA and CDR2 SQIVND (reference sequence). The CDR3 is CATSQAGETQYF. The sequenced part of the CDR3 DNA is TGTGCCACTAGCCAGGCGGGCGAGACG.

Turning to this clone: The read comes to an end 3 residues before the CDR3 does, leaving the germline J gene to fill in the end. V is TRBV6-2 or TRBV6-3 and J is TRBJ1-5, with TRBD1 matching 10 bases. Germline lookup yields CDR1 MNHEY and CDR2 SVGEGT. Germline trimming cut 6 bases from V and 6 bases from J; bases unmatched to any gene: 8. This CDR3 comprises 15 residues. The sequenced part of the CDR3 DNA is TGTGCCAGCAGGACTGACAGGGGGCTTGGTCAGCCC. Its translation: CASRTDRGLGQP. The entire CDR3 reads CASRTDRGLGQPQHF.

Comment on this clone: One junction end disagrees with the germline gene, perhaps due to a read error. The read finishes 3 residues shy of the CDR3 end, and the germline J gene is used to complete it. V gene TRBV4-2 combines with J gene TRBJ2-3, with a weak D call TRBD1 (6 bases). This CDR3 has 13 residues. Germline lookup yields CDR1 LGHNA and CDR2 YNFKEQ. CDR3 sequence: CASSQVTGDTQYF. The DNA read from the CDR3 is TGCGCCAGCAGCCAAGTAACAGGGGATACG.

With regard to this clone: The read terminates 3 residues ahead of where the CDR3 ends, so the germline J gene completes it. The rearrangement uses TRBV18 and TRBJ2-7; a possible D gene is TRBD2 (5 bases). Trimming removed 3 bases from V and 0 bases from J, with 12 bases in between. The germline CDR1 and CDR2 sequences are KGHSH and LQKENI. The CDR3 totals 15 residues. The CDR3 sequence: CASSPTGLDSYEQYF. The CDR3 DNA, read in part, is TGTGCCAGCTCACCCACCGGACTGGACTCCTACGAG.

As regards this clone: The missing CDR3 end, 3 residues past where the read stops, is filled in from the germline J gene. The chain links TRBV7-2 to TRBJ1-6; D may be TRBD1 (6 bases). This CDR3 has 14 residues. The germline gives CDR1 SGHTA, CDR2 FQGNSA. The sequenced part of the CDR3 DNA is TGTGCCAGCAGCCTAGGGGGGGACCTGGGGCCC. As protein: CASSLGGDLGP. The full-length CDR3 reads as CASSLGGDLGPLHF.

In regard to this clone: The read is 3 residues too short to cover the CDR3 end, so that end is filled in from the germline J gene. The J gene is TRBJ2-7, the V gene TRBV29-1; D is possibly TRBD1 or TRBD2 (6 bases each). The germline V gene encodes CDR1 SQVTM and CDR2 ANQGSEA. V lost 7 bases and J 2 bases, leaving 18 bases between the germline ends. CDR3 size: 14 residues. Partial CDR3 DNA: TGCAGCGCGTCAAGGCGGGACACCCCCTACGAG. Translation gives CSASRRDTPYE. The full-length CDR3 reads as CSASRRDTPYEQYF.

In the case of this clone: The sequence runs out 3 residues before the end of the CDR3; the remainder is reconstructed from the germline J gene. This rearrangement joins TRBV20-1 to TRBJ2-1, with TRBD2 identical over 9 bases. V lost 6 bases, J lost 3 bases, and 9 bases stayed unmatched. The CDR3 contains 15 residues. Germline lookup yields CDR1 DFQATT and CDR2 SNEGSKA (reference sequence). This CDR3 is CSATPLAGHYNEQFF. The sequenced CDR3 bases are TGCAGTGCGACCCCACTAGCGGGCCACTACAATGAG.

Points on this clone: The read is 3 residues too short to cover the CDR3 end, so that end is filled in from the germline J gene. This chain uses TRBV10-1 with TRBJ2-5; tentatively, D is TRBD1 (5 bases). Trimming shortened V by 2 bases and J by 1 base, and 8 bases separated the two germline ends. The CDR3 totals 14 residues. CDR1 is WNHNN, CDR2 SYGVQD, per germline (reference sequence). The CDR3 reads CASSEKGIQETQYF. CDR3 bases read: TGCGCCAGCAGTGAGAAGGGGATCCAAGAGACC.

A word on this clone: Coverage ceases 3 residues before the CDR3 finishes, and the germline J gene fills in the end. The V gene is TRBV11-1, the J gene TRBJ1-1; no clear D gene. This CDR3 spans 14 amino acids. Trimming left V 2 bases short and J 4 bases short, with 11 bases between. Germline lookup yields CDR1 SGHAT and CDR2 FQDESV (reference sequence). This CDR3 is CASSLHPRGTEAFF. The CDR3 DNA, read in part, is TGTGCCAGCAGCTTACACCCTCGGGGCACTGAA.

To note about this clone: Read sequence stops 3 residues before the CDR3 end, and the germline J gene provides the missing end. V gene TRBV20-1 combines with J gene TRBJ2-1; 8 bases are shared with TRBD1. Germline V gene sequence: CDR1 DFQATT, CDR2 SNEGSKA (reference sequence). The CDR3 consists of 15 residues. V was clipped by 4 bases and J by 8 bases; unmatched bases: 13. CDR3 amino acids: CSAISSGGARDEQFF. CDR3 DNA (partial): TGCAGTGCTATTTCTTCAGGGGGCGCGAGAGATGAG.

A note on this clone: Coverage ceases 3 residues before the CDR3 finishes, and the germline J gene fills in the end. The chain joins TRBV30 to TRBJ2-2; D is unresolved. The CDR3 is 11 amino acids. Germline CDR1 GTSNPN, CDR2 SVGIG (reference sequence). V lost 2 bases and J lost 5, with 3 bases in between. The CDR3 protein is CAWSPTGELFF. CDR3 DNA (partial): TGTGCCTGGAGTCCGACCGGGGAG.

A word on this clone: The CDR3 is cut off 3 residues early in the read; its end comes from the germline J gene. J is TRBJ1-2 and V is TRBV20-1; 7 bases agree with TRBD1. Losses at the gene ends were 5 bases for V and 5 bases for J; bases not matched to a gene: 2. CDR1 and CDR2 (germline): DFQATT, SNEGSKA (reference sequence). The CDR3 spans 11 residues. The CDR3 loop reads CSAGTVYGYTF. The part of the CDR3 DNA that was read is TGCAGTGCTGGGACAGTTTATGGC.

A remark on this clone: The read falls 3 residues short of the CDR3 end, and the missing part is taken from the germline J gene. The chain combines TRBV20-1 with TRBJ2-7, with 8 bases fitting TRBD1. The trim removed 0 bases at V and 5 bases at J, leaving 9 bases unmatched. In germline, CDR1 is DFQATT, CDR2 SNEGSKA (reference sequence). This CDR3 spans 15 amino acids. The sequenced part of the CDR3 DNA is TGCAGTGCTAGAGATTGGCAGGGGGCGCTGAACGAG. Translating gives CSARDWQGALNE. The whole CDR3 protein reads CSARDWQGALNEQYF.

Notes on this clone: The observed sequence ends 3 residues before the CDR3 terminus, with the missing tail filled in from the germline J gene. The V and J genes are TRBV5-1 and TRBJ1-1, with D perhaps TRBD1 (5 bases). Per germline, CDR1 SGHRS and CDR2 YFSETQ. The CDR3 is 16 amino acids. V dropped 0 bases and J dropped 1 base, with 13 bases sitting between them. CDR3 region: CASSLGSSGGNTEAFF. The DNA read from the CDR3 is TGCGCCAGCAGCTTGGGGAGCTCCGGGGGGAACACTGAA. The full variable domain, its missing parts supplied by reference TRBV5-1 and TRBJ1-1, is KAGVTQTPRYLIKTRGQQVTLSCSPISGHRSVSWYQQTPGQGLQFLFEYFSETQRNKGNFPGRFSGRQFSNSRSEMNVSTLELGDSALYLCASSLGSSGGNTEAFFGQGTRLTVV.

Comment on this clone: The sequenced fragment ends 3 residues before the CDR3 boundary, so the rest is inferred from the germline J gene. The J gene is TRBJ2-5, the V gene TRBV20-1; 9 bases are shared with TRBD2. V lost 6 bases, J lost 4 bases, and 12 bases stayed unmatched. Looked up from germline, CDR1 is DFQATT and CDR2 is SNEGSKA (reference sequence). This CDR3 comprises 15 residues. The CDR3 DNA, read in part, is TGCAGTGCCGGCGGAGCGGGAGGCAGAGGAGAGACC. Translation: CSAGGAGGRGET. The full CDR3 protein reads CSAGGAGGRGETQYF.

On this clone itself: The read finishes 3 residues shy of the CDR3 end, and the germline J gene is used to complete it. V is TRBV5-5 and J is TRBJ1-2; possibly TRBD1 for D (5 bases). Trimming removed 3 bases at V and 3 bases at J, with 15 bases between. Germline CDR1 reads SGHKS; CDR2 reads YYEKEE (reference sequence). CDR3 length equals 15 residues. CDR3 DNA (partial): TGTGCCAGCAGCTATTCACTCGCGGGGGACTATGGC. This sequence encodes CASSYSLAGDYG. The CDR3 as a whole reads CASSYSLAGDYGYTF.

Concerning this clone itself: The read finishes 3 residues shy of the CDR3 end, and the germline J gene is used to complete it. The chain combines TRBV18 with TRBJ1-2; D is ambiguous. Per germline, CDR1 KGHSH and CDR2 LQKENI. CDR3 length: 14 amino acids. The V gene lost 3 bases and the J gene lost 0 bases, with 8 bases spanning the gap. The sequenced CDR3 bases are TGTGCCAGCTCACCGGGCCAGACTAACTATGGC. It is translated as CASSPGQTNYG. The full CDR3 reads CASSPGQTNYGYTF.

Remarks on this clone: The CDR3 is cut off 3 residues early in the read; its end comes from the germline J gene. The J gene is TRBJ2-7, the V gene TRBV30, with 7 bases aligning to TRBD1. Germline assignment: CDR1 GTSNPN and CDR2 SVGIG (reference sequence). Germline trimming cut 4 bases from V and 3 bases from J; bases unmatched to any gene: 9. The CDR3 has 14 residues. The CDR3 sequence is CAWTHSGGGYEQYF. CDR3 DNA (partial): TGTGCCTGGACCCACTCAGGGGGTGGCTACGAG.

Comments on this clone: The read ends 3 residues before the CDR3 terminus; that terminus is restored from the germline J gene. The chain couples TRBV7-9 to TRBJ2-4, with a weak D call TRBD2 (5 bases). Germline V gene data show CDR1 as SEHNR and CDR2 as FQNEAQ (reference sequence). This CDR3 contains 15 residues. With 0 bases removed from V and 7 bases from J, the gap between germline ends came to 13 bases. CDR3 in amino acids: CASSLATASGNIQYF. The CDR3 bases that were read are TGTGCCAGCAGCTTAGCGACCGCCTCGGGGAACATT.